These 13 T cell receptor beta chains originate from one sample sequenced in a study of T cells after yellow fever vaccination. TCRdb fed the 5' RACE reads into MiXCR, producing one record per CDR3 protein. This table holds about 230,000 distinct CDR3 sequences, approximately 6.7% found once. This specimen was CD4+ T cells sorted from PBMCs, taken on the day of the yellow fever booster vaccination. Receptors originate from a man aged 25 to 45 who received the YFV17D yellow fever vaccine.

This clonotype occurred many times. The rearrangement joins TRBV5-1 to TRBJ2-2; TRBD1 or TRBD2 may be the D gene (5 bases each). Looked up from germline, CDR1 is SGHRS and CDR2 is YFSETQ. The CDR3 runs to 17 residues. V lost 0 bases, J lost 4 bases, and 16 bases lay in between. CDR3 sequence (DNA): TGCGCCAGCAGCTTGGAAGCGGCAGGGTATAGCACCGGGGAGCTGTTTTTT. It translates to CASSLEAAGYSTGELFF.

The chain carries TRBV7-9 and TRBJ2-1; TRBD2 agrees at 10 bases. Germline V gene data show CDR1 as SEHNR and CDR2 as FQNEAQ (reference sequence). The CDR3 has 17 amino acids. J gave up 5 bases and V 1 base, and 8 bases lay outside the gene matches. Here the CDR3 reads CASSLGLLAGTNNEQFF. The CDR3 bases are TGTGCCAGCAGCTTAGGGTTACTAGCGGGGACAAACAATGAGCAGTTCTTC.

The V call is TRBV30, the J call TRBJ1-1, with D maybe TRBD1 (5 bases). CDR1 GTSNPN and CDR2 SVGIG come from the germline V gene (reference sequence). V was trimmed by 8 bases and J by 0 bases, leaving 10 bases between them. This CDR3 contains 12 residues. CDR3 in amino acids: CARDRVNTEAFF. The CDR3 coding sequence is TGTGCCCGTGACAGAGTGAACACTGAAGCTTTCTTT.

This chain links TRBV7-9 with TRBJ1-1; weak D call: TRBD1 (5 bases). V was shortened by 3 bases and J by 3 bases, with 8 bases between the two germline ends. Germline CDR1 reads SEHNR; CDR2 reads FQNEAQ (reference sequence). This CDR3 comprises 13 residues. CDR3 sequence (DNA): TGTGCCAGCAGCTTTGACAGAGACACTGAAGCTTTCTTT. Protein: CASSFDRDTEAFF. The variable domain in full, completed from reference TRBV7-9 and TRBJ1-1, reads DTGVSQNPRHKITKRGQNVTFRCDPISEHNRLYWYRQTLGQGPEFLTYFQNEAQLEKSRLLSDRFSAERPKGSFSTLEIQRTEQGDSAMYLCASSFDRDTEAFFGQGTRLTVV.

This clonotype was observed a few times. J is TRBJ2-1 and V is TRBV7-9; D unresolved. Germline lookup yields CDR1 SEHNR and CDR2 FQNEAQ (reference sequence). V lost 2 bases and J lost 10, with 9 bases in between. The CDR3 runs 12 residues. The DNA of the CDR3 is TGTGCCAGCAGCTTAATCACCCGGGAGCAGTTCTTC. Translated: CASSLITREQFF.

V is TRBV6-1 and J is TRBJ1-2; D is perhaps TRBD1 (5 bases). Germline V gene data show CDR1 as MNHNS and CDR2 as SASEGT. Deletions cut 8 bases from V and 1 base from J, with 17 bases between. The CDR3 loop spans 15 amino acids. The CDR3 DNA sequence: TGTGCCAGCGTCCAGGGCGCGACTATTAACTATGGCTACACCTTC. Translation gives CASVQGATINYGYTF.

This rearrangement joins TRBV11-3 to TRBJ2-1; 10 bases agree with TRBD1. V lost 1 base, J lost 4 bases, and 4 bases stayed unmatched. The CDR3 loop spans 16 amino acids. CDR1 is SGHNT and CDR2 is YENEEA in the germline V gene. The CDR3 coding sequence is TGTGCCAGCAGCTTAGGGACAGGGGGAACTTACAATGAGCAGTTCTTC. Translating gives CASSLGTGGTYNEQFF.

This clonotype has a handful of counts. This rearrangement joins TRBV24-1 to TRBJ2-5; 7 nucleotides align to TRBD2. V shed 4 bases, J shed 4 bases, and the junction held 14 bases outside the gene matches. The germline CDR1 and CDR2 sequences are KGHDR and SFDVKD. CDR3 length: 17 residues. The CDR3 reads CATSEPVAGVMGETQYF. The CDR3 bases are TGTGCCACCAGTGAACCCGTTGCGGGAGTGATGGGAGAGACCCAGTACTTC.

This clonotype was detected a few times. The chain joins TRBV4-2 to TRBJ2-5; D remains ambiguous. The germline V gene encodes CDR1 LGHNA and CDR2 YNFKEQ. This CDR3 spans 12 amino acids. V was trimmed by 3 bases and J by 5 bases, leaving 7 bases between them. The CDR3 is CASSHGPETQYF. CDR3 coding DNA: TGTGCCAGCAGCCACGGGCCGGAGACCCAGTACTTC.

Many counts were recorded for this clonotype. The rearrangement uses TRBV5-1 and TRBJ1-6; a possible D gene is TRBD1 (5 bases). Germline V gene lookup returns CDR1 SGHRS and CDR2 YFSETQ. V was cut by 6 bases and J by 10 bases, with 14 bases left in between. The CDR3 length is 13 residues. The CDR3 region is CASNLLEGSPLHF. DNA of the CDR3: TGCGCCAGCAACCTTTTAGAGGGGTCACCCCTCCACTTT.

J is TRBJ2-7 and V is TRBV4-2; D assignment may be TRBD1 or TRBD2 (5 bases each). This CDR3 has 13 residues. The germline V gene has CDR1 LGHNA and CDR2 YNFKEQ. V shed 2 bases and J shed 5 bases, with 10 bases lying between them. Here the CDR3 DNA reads TGTGCCAGCAGCCAAACCGGGACGGACGAGCAGTACTTC. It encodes CASSQTGTDEQYF.

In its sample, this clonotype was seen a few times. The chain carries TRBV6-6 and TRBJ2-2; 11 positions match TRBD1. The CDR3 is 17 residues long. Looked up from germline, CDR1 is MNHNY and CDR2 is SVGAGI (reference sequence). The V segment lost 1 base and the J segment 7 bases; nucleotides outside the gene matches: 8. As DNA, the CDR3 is TGTGCCAGCAGTTACTTCTCCGGGACAGGGGGTTACGGGGAGCTGTTTTTT. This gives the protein CASSYFSGTGGYGELFF.

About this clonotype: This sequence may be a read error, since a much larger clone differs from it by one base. The CDR3 protein is CGSSPGGTGPYEQYF. CDR3 nucleotide sequence: TGTGGCAGCAGCCCAGGCGGGACAGGACCCTACGAGCAGTACTTC. The chain is built from TRBV12-3 or TRBV12-4 and TRBJ2-7; 8 nucleotides agree with TRBD1. The CDR3 spans 15 residues.